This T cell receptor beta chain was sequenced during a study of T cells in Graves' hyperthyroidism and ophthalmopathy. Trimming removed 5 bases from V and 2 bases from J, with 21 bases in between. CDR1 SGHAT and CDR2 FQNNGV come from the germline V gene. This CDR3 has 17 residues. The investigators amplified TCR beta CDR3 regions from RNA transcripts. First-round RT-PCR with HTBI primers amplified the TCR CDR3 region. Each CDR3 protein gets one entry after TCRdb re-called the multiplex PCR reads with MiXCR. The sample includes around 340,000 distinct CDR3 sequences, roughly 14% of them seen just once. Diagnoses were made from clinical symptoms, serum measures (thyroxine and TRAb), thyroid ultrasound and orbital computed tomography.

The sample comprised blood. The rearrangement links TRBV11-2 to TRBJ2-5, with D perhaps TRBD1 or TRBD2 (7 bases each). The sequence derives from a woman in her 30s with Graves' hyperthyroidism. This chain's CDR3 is CASSQDGGDSQQETQYF. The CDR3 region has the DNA TGTGCCAGCAGCCAAGATGGGGGGGACAGCCAACAAGAGACCCAGTACTTC.